A single sample gave rise to the 13 T cell receptor beta chains below, sequenced in a study of blood T cells in healthy people across ages (dated by TCRdb to 2014 to 2015). The method was 5' RACE. For sequencing, an Illumina HiSeq 2500 was employed. A second about 6 to 11 cycle PCR used a sample-barcoded 5' primer and a J-beta primer mix. TCRdb reprocessed the public reads (quality trimming at Q25 with fastp, clone calling with MiXCR) and kept in-frame beta chains. CDR3 protein sequences are deduplicated, and each keeps its most common genes and DNA. The sample table shows over 300,000 distinct CDR3 sequences, and about 52% are seen once. 51% of the sample is held by the ten biggest clonotypes. Sequenced: blood. These receptors came from a man between 60 and 75 years old in good health.

The chain combines TRBV20-1 with TRBJ2-3; 7 bases map to TRBD1. The CDR3 covers 14 residues. V gave up 5 bases and J gave up 2 bases; unmatched junction bases: 7. Germline V gene lookup returns CDR1 DFQATT and CDR2 SNEGSKA (reference sequence). The CDR3 coding sequence is TGCAGTGCTTACGGGACAGCTTACACAGATACGCAGTATTTT. Its protein is CSAYGTAYTDTQYF.

The genes are TRBV6-5 and TRBJ2-1; tentative D call: TRBD2 (7 bases). From germline, CDR1 is MNHEY and CDR2 SVGAGI. V lost 0 bases and J 6 bases, leaving 15 bases between the germline ends. This CDR3 is built from 16 residues. CDR3 protein: CASSYSRARGGNEQFF. Here the CDR3 DNA reads TGTGCCAGCAGTTACTCAAGGGCGAGGGGGGGCAATGAGCAGTTCTTC.

As for this clonotype: A much more abundant neighbour one base away suggests this may be a read error. The chain carries TRBV3-1 and TRBJ1-5; D remains ambiguous. The germline V gene has CDR1 LGHDT and CDR2 YNNKEL (reference sequence). There are 15 residues in the CDR3. The V end was cut by 0 bases, the J end by 6 bases, with 12 bases between. The CDR3 sequence: CASSQDRSLGQPQHF. The CDR3 DNA is TGTGCCAGCAGCCAAGATCGAAGCCTGGGTCAGCCCCAGCATTTT.

This chain links TRBV4-2 with TRBJ2-4; 10 nucleotides line up with TRBD2. The J call is in doubt because the DNA end fits TRBJ2-5 better. The CDR3 sequence is 15 residues long. The germline gives CDR1 LGHNA, CDR2 YNFKEQ. Written as DNA, the CDR3 is TGTGCCAGCAGCCAACAACTAGCGGGGCAAGAGACCCAGTACTTC. Protein product: CASSQQLAGQETQYF.

Only a few counts were recorded for this clonotype. V is TRBV11-2 and J is TRBJ2-5; D possibly corresponds to TRBD2 (6 bases). This CDR3 spans 17 amino acids. V was clipped by 2 bases and J by 5 bases, with 21 bases between them. Germline lookup yields CDR1 SGHAT and CDR2 FQNNGV. The CDR3, as DNA: TGTGCCAGCAGCTTACCCCTGGGACTTACCGATTCGGAGACCCAGTACTTC. Translating it yields CASSLPLGLTDSETQYF.

This clonotype was counted only a few times. The chain employs TRBV5-6 and TRBJ2-1; TRBD2 matches at 9 bases. V lost 0 bases and J lost 13; bases outside the gene matches: 2. In germline, CDR1 is SGHDT, CDR2 YYEEEE. The CDR3 spans 12 residues. The CDR3: CASSLAGLAQFF. Here the CDR3 DNA reads TGTGCCAGCAGCTTGGCGGGACTAGCTCAGTTCTTC. The full variable domain, in which reference TRBV5-6 and TRBJ2-1 provide the parts outside the CDR3, is DAGVTQSPTHLIKTRGQQVTLRCSPKSGHDTVSWYQQALGQGPQFIFQYYEEEERQRGNFPDRFSGHQFPNYSSELNVNALLLGDSALYLCASSLAGLAQFFGPGTRLTVL.

J is TRBJ2-6 and V is TRBV15; D uncertain. Looked up from germline, CDR1 is LNHNV and CDR2 is YYDKDF (reference sequence). Trimming removed 6 bases at V and 1 base at J, with 19 bases between. There are 18 residues in the CDR3. This CDR3 is CATSPHGGVRSGANVLTF. Written as DNA, the CDR3 is TGTGCCACCAGTCCCCACGGCGGAGTGAGGTCTGGGGCCAACGTCCTGACTTTC.

The chain carries TRBV7-2 and TRBJ2-5; no clear D gene. The V end lost 1 base, the J end lost 2 bases, and 17 bases lay between the germline ends. The CDR3 totals 17 residues. Germline CDR1 and CDR2: SGHTA and FQGNSA. The CDR3 DNA reads as TGTGCCAGCAGCTTAGGGGCAGTGGGTAGGCCTCAAGAGACCCAGTACTTC. This translates into CASSLGAVGRPQETQYF.

Notes on this clonotype: Germline and junction disagree at one end, which may indicate a read error. CDR3: CASRSYRGVDYGYTF. CDR3 coding DNA: TGTGCCAGCAGGTCCTACCGGGGGGTGGACTATGGTTACACCTTC. The chain links TRBV6-5 to TRBJ1-2; a possible D gene is TRBD1 (5 bases). The CDR3 covers 15 residues. In germline, CDR1 is MNHEY, CDR2 SVGAGI.

This rearrangement joins TRBV5-1 to TRBJ1-1, with 9 positions matching TRBD1. V gave up 4 bases and J gave up 1 base; unmatched junction bases: 5. The V gene's germline CDR1 is SGHRS and CDR2 YFSETQ. There are 15 residues in the CDR3. The CDR3 loop is CASSTGQGKNTEAFF. The CDR3 DNA sequence: TGCGCCAGCAGCACCGGACAGGGGAAGAACACTGAAGCTTTCTTT.

The rearrangement uses TRBV5-1 and TRBJ2-7; D gene unclear. This CDR3 has 13 amino acids. Deletions cut 3 bases from V and 2 bases from J, with 9 bases between. CDR1 SGHRS and CDR2 YFSETQ come from the germline V gene. The CDR3 spells CASSSEQPYEQYF. In nucleotides, the CDR3 is TGCGCCAGCAGCTCAGAGCAGCCCTACGAGCAGTACTTC.

This chain joins TRBV11-2 and TRBJ2-7; 8 bases are shared with TRBD1. The CDR3 extends over 16 amino acids. The V segment lost 2 bases and the J segment 4 bases; nucleotides outside the gene matches: 10. Germline V CDR1 and CDR2: SGHAT, FQNNGV. The CDR3: CASSLISGQAVYEQYF. Here the CDR3 DNA reads TGTGCCAGCAGCTTAATATCGGGACAGGCGGTTTACGAGCAGTACTTC.

The V gene is TRBV20-1, the J gene TRBJ1-1; 9 bases match TRBD1. The CDR3 length is 16 residues. Trimming removed 1 base from V and 1 base from J; junction bases left unmatched: 7. Germline V lookup: CDR1 DFQATT, CDR2 SNEGSKA (reference sequence). The CDR3 DNA is TGCAGTGCTAGAGTTGCCGGGACAGGGAGGAACACTGAAGCTTTCTTT. Protein sequence: CSARVAGTGRNTEAFF.